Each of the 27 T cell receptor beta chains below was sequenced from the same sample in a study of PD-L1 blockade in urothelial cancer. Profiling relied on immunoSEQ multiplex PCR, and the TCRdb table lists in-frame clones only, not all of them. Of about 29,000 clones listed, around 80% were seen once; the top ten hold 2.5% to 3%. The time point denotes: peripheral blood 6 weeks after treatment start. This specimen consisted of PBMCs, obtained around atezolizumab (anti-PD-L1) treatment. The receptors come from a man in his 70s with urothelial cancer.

CDR3 amino acids: CASSYSGTGVTEQYF. CDR3 nucleotide sequence: TGTGCCAGCAGTTACTCTGGGACAGGGGTGACCGAGCAGTACTTC. J is TRBJ2-5 and V is TRBV6-5; TRBD1 matches at 10 bases. Near its end, the DNA agrees better with TRBJ2-7, so the J call may be wrong. The length of the CDR3 is 15 residues. In germline, CDR1 is MNHEY, CDR2 SVGAGI.

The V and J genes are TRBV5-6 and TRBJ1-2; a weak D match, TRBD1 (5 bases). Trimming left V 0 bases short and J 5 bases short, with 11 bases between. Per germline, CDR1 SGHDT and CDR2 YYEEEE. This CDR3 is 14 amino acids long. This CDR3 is CASSLGQSPYGYTF. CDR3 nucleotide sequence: TGTGCCAGCAGCTTGGGACAGAGTCCGTATGGCTACACCTTC.

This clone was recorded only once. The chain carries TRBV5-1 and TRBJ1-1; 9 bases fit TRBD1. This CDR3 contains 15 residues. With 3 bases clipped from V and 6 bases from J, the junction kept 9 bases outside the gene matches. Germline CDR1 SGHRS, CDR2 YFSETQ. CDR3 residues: CASSSQGAVNAEAFF. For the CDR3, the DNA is TGCGCCAGCAGCTCACAGGGGGCTGTTAATGCTGAAGCTTTCTTT.

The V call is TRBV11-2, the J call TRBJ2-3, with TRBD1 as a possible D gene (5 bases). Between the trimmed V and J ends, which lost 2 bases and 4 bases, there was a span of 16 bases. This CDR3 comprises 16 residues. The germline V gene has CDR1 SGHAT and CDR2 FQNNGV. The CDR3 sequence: CASSLNPQGWADTQYF. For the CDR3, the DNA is TGTGCCAGCAGCTTAAATCCCCAGGGATGGGCAGATACGCAGTATTTT.

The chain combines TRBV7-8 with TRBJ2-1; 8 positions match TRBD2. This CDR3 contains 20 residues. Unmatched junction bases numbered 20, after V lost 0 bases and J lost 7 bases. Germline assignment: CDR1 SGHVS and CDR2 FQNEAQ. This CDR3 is CASSLARVGSSGTSRNEQFF. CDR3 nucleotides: TGTGCCAGCAGCTTAGCGCGTGTAGGTAGTAGCGGGACCTCCAGAAATGAGCAGTTCTTC.

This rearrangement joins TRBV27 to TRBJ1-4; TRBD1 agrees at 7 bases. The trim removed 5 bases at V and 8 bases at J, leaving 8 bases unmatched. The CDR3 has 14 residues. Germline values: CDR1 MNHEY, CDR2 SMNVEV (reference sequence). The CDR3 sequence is CASSPRQGREKLFF. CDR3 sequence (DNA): TGTGCCAGCAGTCCTAGACAGGGTAGGGAAAAACTGTTTTTT.

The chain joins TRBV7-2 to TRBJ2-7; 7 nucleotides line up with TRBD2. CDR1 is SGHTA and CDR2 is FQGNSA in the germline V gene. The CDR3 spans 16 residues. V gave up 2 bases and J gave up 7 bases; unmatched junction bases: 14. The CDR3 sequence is CASSLSSMGGWGEQYF. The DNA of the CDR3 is TGTGCCAGCAGCTTATCGTCTATGGGGGGGTGGGGAGAGCAGTACTTC.

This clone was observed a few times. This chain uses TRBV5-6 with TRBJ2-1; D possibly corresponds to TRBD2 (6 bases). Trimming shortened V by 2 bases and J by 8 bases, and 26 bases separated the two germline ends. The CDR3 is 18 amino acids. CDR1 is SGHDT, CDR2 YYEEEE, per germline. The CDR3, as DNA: TGTGCCAGCAGCTTAAAAAGGCGGGCGGTGGGACTTAGGCATGAGCAGTTCTTC. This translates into CASSLKRRAVGLRHEQFF.

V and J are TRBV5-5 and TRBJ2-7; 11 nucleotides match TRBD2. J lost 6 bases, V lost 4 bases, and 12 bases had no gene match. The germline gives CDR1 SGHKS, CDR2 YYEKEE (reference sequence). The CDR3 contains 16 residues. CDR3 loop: CASSDPSGGSGGEQYF. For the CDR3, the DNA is TGTGCCAGCAGCGACCCTAGCGGGGGGTCCGGAGGCGAGCAGTACTTC.

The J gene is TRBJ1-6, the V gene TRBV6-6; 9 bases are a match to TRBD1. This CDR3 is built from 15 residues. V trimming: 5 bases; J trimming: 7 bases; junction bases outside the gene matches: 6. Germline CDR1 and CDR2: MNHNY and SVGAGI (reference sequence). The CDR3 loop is CASSTPGQGNSPLHF. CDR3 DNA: TGTGCCAGCAGTACCCCGGGACAGGGAAATTCACCCCTCCACTTT.

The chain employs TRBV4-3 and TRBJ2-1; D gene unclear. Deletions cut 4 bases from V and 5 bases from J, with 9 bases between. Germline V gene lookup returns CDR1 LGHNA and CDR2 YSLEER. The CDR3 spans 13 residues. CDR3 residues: CASSLRINNEQFF. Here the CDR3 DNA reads TGCGCCAGCAGCCTCAGGATAAACAATGAGCAGTTCTTC.

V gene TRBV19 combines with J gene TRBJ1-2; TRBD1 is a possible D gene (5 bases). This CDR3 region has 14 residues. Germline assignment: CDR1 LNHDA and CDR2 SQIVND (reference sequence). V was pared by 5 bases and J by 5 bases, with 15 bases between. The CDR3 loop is CASSSLDRVYGYTF. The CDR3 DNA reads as TGTGCCAGTAGTTCCCTAGACAGAGTATATGGCTACACCTTC.

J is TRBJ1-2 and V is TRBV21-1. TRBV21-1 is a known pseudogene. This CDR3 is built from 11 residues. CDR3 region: CANSPGGACTF. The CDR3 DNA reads TGTGCCAACTCCCCGGGGGGGGCATGCACCTTC.

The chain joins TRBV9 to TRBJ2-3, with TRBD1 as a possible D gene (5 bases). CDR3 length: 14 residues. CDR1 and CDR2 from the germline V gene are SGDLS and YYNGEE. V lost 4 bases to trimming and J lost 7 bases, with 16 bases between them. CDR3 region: CASSLGWGGNTQYF. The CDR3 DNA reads TGTGCCAGCAGCTTAGGCTGGGGCGGAAATACGCAGTATTTT.

The DNA of the CDR3 is TGTGCCAGTAGTATACGGGCGGGAGTGGCCAATGAGCAGTTCTTC. Residues: CASSIRAGVANEQFF. The chain carries TRBV19 and TRBJ2-1, with TRBD2 matching over 7 bases. CDR3 length: 15 amino acids. V was pared by 2 bases and J by 6 bases, with 7 bases of the junction left unmatched. Per germline, CDR1 LNHDA and CDR2 SQIVND (reference sequence).

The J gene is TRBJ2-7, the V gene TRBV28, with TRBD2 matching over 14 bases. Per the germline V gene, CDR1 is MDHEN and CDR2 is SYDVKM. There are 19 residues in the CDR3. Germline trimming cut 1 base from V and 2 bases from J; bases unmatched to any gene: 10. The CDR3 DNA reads TGTGCCAGCAGTTTATTCTACTCGACTAGCGGGAGGGAAGCCTACGAGCAGTACTTC. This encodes CASSLFYSTSGREAYEQYF.

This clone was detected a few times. Here the CDR3 reads CASSQDRGHGYTF. The CDR3 region has the DNA TGCGCCAGCAGCCAAGACAGGGGGCATGGCTACACCTTC. This chain links TRBV4-3 with TRBJ1-2; 8 bases are shared with TRBD1. From germline, CDR1 is LGHNA and CDR2 YSLEER. V lost 0 bases to trimming and J lost 6 bases; unmatched junction nucleotides: 0. This CDR3 comprises 13 residues.

CDR3 DNA: TGTGCCAGCAGCGTAGGCAGTGATAGCAATCAGCCCCAGCATTTT. Its translation: CASSVGSDSNQPQHF. The J gene is TRBJ1-5, the V gene TRBV9; no definite D call. Germline V gene lookup returns CDR1 SGDLS and CDR2 YYNGEE. V was cut by 0 bases and J by 0 bases, with 7 bases left in between. This CDR3 region has 15 residues.

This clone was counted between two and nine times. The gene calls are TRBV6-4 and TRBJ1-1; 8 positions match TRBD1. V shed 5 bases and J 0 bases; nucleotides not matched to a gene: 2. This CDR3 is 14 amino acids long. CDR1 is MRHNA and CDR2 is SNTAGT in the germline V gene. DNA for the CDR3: TGTGCCAGCAGTCGGACAGGGATGAACACTGAAGCTTTCTTT. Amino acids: CASSRTGMNTEAFF.

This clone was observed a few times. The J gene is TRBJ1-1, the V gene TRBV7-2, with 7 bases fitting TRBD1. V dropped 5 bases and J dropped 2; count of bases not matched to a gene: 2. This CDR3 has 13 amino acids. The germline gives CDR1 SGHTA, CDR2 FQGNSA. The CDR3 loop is CASSQGGNTEAFF. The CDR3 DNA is TGTGCCAGCAGCCAAGGGGGCAACACTGAAGCTTTCTTT.

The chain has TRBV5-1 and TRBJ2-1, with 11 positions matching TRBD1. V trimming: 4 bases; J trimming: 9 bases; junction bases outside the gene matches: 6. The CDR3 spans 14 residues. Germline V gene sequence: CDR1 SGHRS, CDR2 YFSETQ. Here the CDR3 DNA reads TGCGCCAGCAGCAAGGACAGGGGGCGGGGTGAGCAGTTCTTC. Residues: CASSKDRGRGEQFF.

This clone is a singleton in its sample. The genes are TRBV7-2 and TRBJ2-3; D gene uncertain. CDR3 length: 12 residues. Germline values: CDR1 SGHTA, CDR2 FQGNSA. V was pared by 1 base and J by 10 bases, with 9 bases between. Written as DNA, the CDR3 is TGTGCCAGCAGCTTAGTGAAAGAGGCGCAGTATTTT. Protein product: CASSLVKEAQYF.

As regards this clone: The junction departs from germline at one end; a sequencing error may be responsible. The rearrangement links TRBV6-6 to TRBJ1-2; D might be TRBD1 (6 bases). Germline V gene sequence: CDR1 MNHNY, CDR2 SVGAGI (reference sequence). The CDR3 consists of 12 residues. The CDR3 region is CASSAQTGRGDF. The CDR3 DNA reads TGTGCCAGCAGTGCCCAGACAGGACGGGGGGACTTC.

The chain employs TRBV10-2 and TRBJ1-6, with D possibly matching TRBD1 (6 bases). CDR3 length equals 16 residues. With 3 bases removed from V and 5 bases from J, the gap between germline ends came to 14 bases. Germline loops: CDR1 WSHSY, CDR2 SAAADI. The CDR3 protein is CASSDARQVDNSPLHF. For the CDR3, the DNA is TGCGCCAGCAGTGATGCGCGACAGGTAGATAATTCACCCCTCCACTTT.

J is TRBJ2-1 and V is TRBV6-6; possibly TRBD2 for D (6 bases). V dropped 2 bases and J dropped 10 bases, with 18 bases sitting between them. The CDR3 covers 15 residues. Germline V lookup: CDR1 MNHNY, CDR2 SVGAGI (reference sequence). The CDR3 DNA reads TGTGCCAGCAGTTACATGGCAGGAGGGGTTCAGGAGCAGTTCTTC. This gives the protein CASSYMAGGVQEQFF.

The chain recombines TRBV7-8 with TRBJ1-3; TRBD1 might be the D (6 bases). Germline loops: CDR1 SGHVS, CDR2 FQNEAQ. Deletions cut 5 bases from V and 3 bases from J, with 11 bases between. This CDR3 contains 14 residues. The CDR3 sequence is CASSLRGYGNTIYF. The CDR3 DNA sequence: TGTGCCAGCAGCCTAAGGGGGTATGGAAACACCATATATTTT. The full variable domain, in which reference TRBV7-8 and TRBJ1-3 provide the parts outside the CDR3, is GAGVSQSPRYKVAKRGQDVALRCDPISGHVSLFWYQQALGQGPEFLTYFQNEAQLDKSGLPSDRFFAERPEGSVSTLKIQRTQQEDSAVYLCASSLRGYGNTIYFGEGSWLTVV.

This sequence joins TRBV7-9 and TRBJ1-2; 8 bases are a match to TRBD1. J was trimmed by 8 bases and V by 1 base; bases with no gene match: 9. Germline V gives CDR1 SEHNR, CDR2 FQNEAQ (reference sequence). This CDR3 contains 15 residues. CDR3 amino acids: CASSLGAGGVEGYTF. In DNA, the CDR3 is TGTGCCAGCAGCTTAGGTGCAGGGGGCGTAGAGGGCTACACCTTC.